The rows below give T cell receptor beta chains drawn from one sample of a study of blood T cells in healthy people across ages. Using its own MiXCR run on the 5' RACE reads, TCRdb lists one record per CDR3 protein. This sample has 720,000 or so distinct CDR3 sequences, with roughly two fifths found just once. The sample taken for sequencing was blood. Every receptor here comes from a man older than 75 in good health. Each CDR3 is given with its conserved first and last residue. D genes are given only for firm matches. Where a row states a size, it is once, few, many or the class of an expanded clone; other rows omit it.

abundance: few
j_gene: TRBJ2-3
v_gene: TRBV6-2/TRBV6-3
d_gene: TRBD1
CDR3aa: CASHRGQYTDTQYF
CDR3nt: TGTGCCAGCCACAGGGGGCAATACACAGATACGCAGTATTTT

abundance: -
j_gene: TRBJ2-5
v_gene: TRBV5-4
d_gene: -
CDR3aa: CTSSNFQETQYF
CDR3nt: TGTACCAGCAGCAATTTCCAAGAGACCCAGTACTTC

abundance: many
j_gene: TRBJ2-1
v_gene: TRBV9
d_gene: -
CDR3aa: CASSVEGIGDEQFF
CDR3nt: TGTGCCAGCAGCGTAGAAGGGATAGGCGATGAGCAGTTCTTC

abundance: -
j_gene: TRBJ2-7
v_gene: TRBV6-5
d_gene: -
CDR3aa: CASSDSGRYYEQYF
CDR3nt: TGTGCCAGCAGTGACTCGGGCAGGTACTACGAGCAGTACTTC

abundance: -
j_gene: TRBJ1-6
v_gene: TRBV3-1
d_gene: -
CDR3aa: CASSQGGGFNSPLHF
CDR3nt: TGTGCCAGCAGCCAAGGTGGAGGATTCAATTCACCCCTCCACTTT

abundance: -
j_gene: TRBJ2-5
v_gene: TRBV20-1
d_gene: -
CDR3aa: CSAREQGYGTQYF
CDR3nt: TGCAGTGCTAGAGAGCAGGGCTACGGGACCCAGTACTTC

abundance: few
j_gene: TRBJ2-7
v_gene: TRBV7-2
d_gene: TRBD1
CDR3aa: CASSRQGSLTYEQYF
CDR3nt: TGTGCCAGCAGCCGACAGGGCTCCCTAACCTACGAGCAGTACTTC

abundance: -
j_gene: TRBJ2-5
v_gene: TRBV18
d_gene: TRBD1
CDR3aa: CASSPPEDRGETQYF
CDR3nt: TGTGCCAGCTCACCACCCGAAGACAGGGGAGAGACCCAGTACTTC

abundance: -
j_gene: TRBJ1-2
v_gene: TRBV20-1
d_gene: -
CDR3aa: CSASLSGLYGYTF
CDR3nt: TGCAGTGCTTCCCTCTCGGGCCTCTATGGCTACACCTTC

abundance: few
j_gene: TRBJ2-5
v_gene: TRBV20-1
d_gene: TRBD1
CDR3aa: CSALGQGALETQYF
CDR3nt: TGCAGTGCCTTGGGACAGGGGGCTTTAGAGACCCAGTACTTC

abundance: -
j_gene: TRBJ1-1
v_gene: TRBV20-1
d_gene: -
CDR3aa: CSAMRVMNTEAFF
CDR3nt: TGCAGTGCTATGAGGGTCATGAACACTGAAGCTTTCTTT

abundance: -
j_gene: TRBJ2-3
v_gene: TRBV2
d_gene: -
CDR3aa: CASSGDTDTQYF
CDR3nt: TGTGCCAGCAGTGGAGACACAGATACGCAGTATTTT

abundance: -
j_gene: TRBJ1-1
v_gene: TRBV7-2
d_gene: -
CDR3aa: CASSSGGVNTEAFF
CDR3nt: TGTGCCAGCAGCTCCGGTGGCGTGAACACTGAAGCTTTCTTT

abundance: -
j_gene: TRBJ2-7
v_gene: TRBV5-6
d_gene: -
CDR3aa: CASSLRWMGHEQYF
CDR3nt: TGTGCCAGCAGCTTGAGGTGGATGGGCCACGAGCAGTACTTC

abundance: -
j_gene: TRBJ1-5
v_gene: TRBV3-1
d_gene: -
CDR3aa: CASSQDWGSDSNQPQHF
CDR3nt: TGTGCCAGCAGCCAAGATTGGGGCAGCGATAGCAATCAGCCCCAGCATTTT

abundance: few
j_gene: TRBJ1-2
v_gene: TRBV29-1
d_gene: -
CDR3aa: CSVDTENYGYTF
CDR3nt: TGCAGCGTTGACACAGAGAACTATGGCTACACCTTC

abundance: -
j_gene: TRBJ2-2
v_gene: TRBV7-7
d_gene: -
CDR3aa: CASSQISGSTGELFF
CDR3nt: TGTGCTAGCAGTCAAATTAGCGGCTCCACCGGGGAGCTGTTTTTT

abundance: -
j_gene: TRBJ2-1
v_gene: TRBV10-3
d_gene: -
CDR3aa: CAISGSTYNEQFF
CDR3nt: TGTGCCATCTCCGGGTCCACCTACAATGAGCAGTTCTTC